The present entry profiles one T cell receptor beta chain with its context. The target antigen is unknown. The data derive from a study of T cell responses to AZD1222 COVID-19 vaccine. This CDR3 region has 15 residues. V shed 7 bases and J shed 0 bases, with 17 bases lying between them. The germline CDR1 and CDR2 sequences are SQVTM and ANQGSEA. Study-wide findings and caveats: Females made up more of the donors, who were largely white British, and clonal diversity may have come out too low. Repertoire sampling happened only post peak T cell response.

Sequencing used immunoSEQ multiplex PCR; TCRdb keeps in-frame clones, though not all of them. The sample contains around 120,000 clones, about nine tenths of which appear only once. The rearrangement links TRBV29-1 to TRBJ2-3, with D perhaps matching TRBD1 (5 bases). The sequences come from peripheral blood, collected 28 days after the second AZD1222 dose. This TCR was recovered from an adult who received the AZD1222 COVID-19 vaccine. DNA of the CDR3: TGCAGCGCCGGCCGACCAGGGAAGAGCACAGATACGCAGTATTTT. Protein: CSAGRPGKSTDTQYF.